These 20 T cell receptor beta chains came from one sample sequenced in a study of cytomegalovirus exposure and HLA in healthy donors. 60 Vbeta and 13 Jbeta primers were used in PCR. Measured with immunoSEQ multiplex PCR; TCRdb has only the in-frame clones, and not every one. Altogether approximately 38,000 clones are present, about 66% being singletons, with the ten largest covering more than 15%. Sample: PBMCs. These receptors came from a man aged 50 to 60 in good health and CMV-seropositive.

The chain carries TRBV5-1 and TRBJ1-2; D is perhaps TRBD1 (5 bases). Germline V lookup: CDR1 SGHRS, CDR2 YFSETQ. V was clipped by 7 bases and J by 4 bases, with 14 bases between them. This CDR3 is 13 amino acids long. CDR3 bases: TGCGCCAGCGGATTTGGGGGGGTCTATGGCTACACCTTC. Translating it yields CASGFGGVYGYTF.

CDR3 residues: CASSFGWRGVTDTQYF. For the CDR3, the DNA is TGTGCCAGCAGCTTTGGTTGGCGGGGGGTCACAGATACGCAGTATTTT. This rearrangement joins TRBV5-6 to TRBJ2-3; 8 nucleotides match TRBD2. V was clipped by 2 bases and J by 2 bases; unmatched bases: 7. Germline assignment: CDR1 SGHDT and CDR2 YYEEEE. The CDR3 totals 16 residues.

This chain links TRBV6-4 with TRBJ2-1, with 7 bases that match TRBD1. CDR1 and CDR2 from the germline V gene are MRHNA and SNTAGT. The CDR3 totals 14 residues. V shed 6 bases, J shed 7 bases, and the junction held 9 bases outside the gene matches. This CDR3 is CASRGTVPENEQFF. The CDR3 region has the DNA TGTGCCAGCAGAGGGACAGTCCCGGAGAATGAGCAGTTCTTC.

The chain is built from TRBV5-4 and TRBJ1-6; 10 bases map to TRBD1. Per germline, CDR1 SGHNT and CDR2 YYREEE (reference sequence). The CDR3 loop spans 16 amino acids. V dropped 4 bases and J dropped 6; count of bases not matched to a gene: 7. In DNA form, the CDR3 reads TGTGCCAGCAGCCGGACAGGGGGAAATACTAATTCACCCCTCCACTTT. It yields the protein CASSRTGGNTNSPLHF.

The chain has TRBV5-1 and TRBJ1-1, with a weak D call TRBD1 (5 bases). V lost 5 bases and J lost 0, with 14 bases in between. The CDR3 totals 15 residues. Per germline, CDR1 SGHRS and CDR2 YFSETQ. The CDR3 sequence: CASRSGASMNTEAFF. CDR3 coding DNA: TGCGCCAGCAGAAGTGGGGCCTCAATGAACACTGAAGCTTTCTTT.

The chain couples TRBV11-2 to TRBJ2-3, with a weak D call TRBD1 (6 bases). CDR3 length equals 15 residues. CDR1 SGHAT and CDR2 FQNNGV come from the germline V gene. Trimming pared 3 bases from V and 1 base from J, leaving 11 bases between. The CDR3 protein is CASSFQGGGTDTQYF. CDR3 DNA: TGTGCCAGCAGCTTTCAAGGGGGAGGCACAGATACGCAGTATTTT.

CDR3 DNA: TGTGCCAGCAGCTTAGGCGGGGGCTACGAGCAGTACTTC. Protein product: CASSLGGGYEQYF. This chain connects TRBV7-2 to TRBJ2-7; TRBD2 matches 7 bases. The V gene's germline CDR1 is SGHTA and CDR2 FQGNSA. J was trimmed by 3 bases and V by 1 base; bases with no gene match: 0. This CDR3 has 13 amino acids.

The chain employs TRBV7-2 and TRBJ2-1; D may be TRBD1 (6 bases). This CDR3 is built from 15 residues. V was cut by 3 bases and J by 3 bases, with 12 bases left in between. Germline CDR1 and CDR2: SGHTA and FQGNSA. CDR3 in DNA: TGTGCCAGCAGCTTTCAACAGGGTAACTACAATGAGCAGTTCTTC. Translated: CASSFQQGNYNEQFF.

This clone is a singleton in its sample. V gene TRBV6-5 combines with J gene TRBJ2-7; perhaps TRBD1 as D (5 bases). The CDR3 length is 14 residues. Germline CDR1 and CDR2: MNHEY and SVGAGI. The ends were cut back, 6 bases at V and 4 bases at J, with 16 bases in the middle. CDR3 sequence (DNA): TGTGCCAGCAGGGCTCGGGCCAGGGCATACGAGCAGTACTTC. Translation: CASRARARAYEQYF.

This rearrangement joins TRBV29-1 to TRBJ1-5; TRBD1 is a possible D gene (5 bases). V dropped 6 bases and J dropped 3 bases, with 9 bases sitting between them. Germline V gene sequence: CDR1 SQVTM, CDR2 ANQGSEA. CDR3 size: 12 residues. The CDR3 region is CSVTDVNQPQHF. The DNA for the CDR3 is TGCAGCGTGACAGATGTCAATCAGCCCCAGCATTTT.

This clone has only a few counts. The rearrangement links TRBV7-2 to TRBJ2-3, with 14 bases fitting TRBD2. CDR1 and CDR2 from the germline V gene are SGHTA and FQGNSA. The CDR3 consists of 18 residues. Trimming took 5 bases from V and 0 from J; bases not matched to a gene: 7. The CDR3 loop is CASSKTSGGDFSTDTQYF. The CDR3 nucleotides read TGTGCCAGCAGCAAGACTAGCGGGGGGGACTTTAGCACAGATACGCAGTATTTT.

This clone occurred a few times. The chain combines TRBV7-6 with TRBJ2-5; D call uncertain. CDR1 SGHVS and CDR2 FNYEAQ come from the germline V gene. The CDR3 spans 13 residues. Deletions cut 1 base from V and 2 bases from J, with 5 bases between. This chain's CDR3 is CASSLGTQETQYF. As DNA, the CDR3 is TGTGCCAGCAGCTTAGGAACTCAAGAGACCCAGTACTTC.

The rearrangement links TRBV9 to TRBJ2-7; D is ambiguous. The V and J ends lost 3 bases and 6 bases respectively, with 13 bases between them. In germline, CDR1 is SGDLS, CDR2 YYNGEE. CDR3 length equals 13 residues. CDR3 loop: CASSADKLAEQYF. CDR3 DNA sequence: TGTGCCAGCAGCGCCGACAAGCTGGCCGAGCAGTACTTC.

The gene calls are TRBV27 and TRBJ2-1; 9 bases are a match to TRBD2. J gave up 7 bases and V 6 bases, and 4 bases lay outside the gene matches. Germline CDR1 MNHEY, CDR2 SMNVEV (reference sequence). The CDR3 has 13 residues. Here the CDR3 reads CASRAAGGNEQFF. The CDR3 DNA is TGTGCCAGCAGGGCAGCGGGGGGAAATGAGCAGTTCTTC.

The chain couples TRBV25-1 to TRBJ1-2, with 8 nucleotides matching TRBD1. Germline trimming cut 2 bases from V and 3 bases from J; bases unmatched to any gene: 5. CDR1 is MGHDK, CDR2 SYGVNS, per germline. This CDR3 is 15 amino acids long. The CDR3 protein is CASSERDRPYYGYTF. The CDR3 nucleotides read TGTGCCAGCAGTGAAAGGGACAGGCCGTACTATGGCTACACCTTC.

V and J are TRBV29-1 and TRBJ2-4; TRBD2 might be the D (6 bases). The CDR3 is made up of 12 amino acids. V lost 6 bases to trimming and J lost 9 bases, with 15 bases between them. Germline lookup yields CDR1 SQVTM and CDR2 ANQGSEA. The DNA for the CDR3 is TGCAGCGTCCTGGGGGGACCGGGCATTCAGTACTTC. Translated: CSVLGGPGIQYF.

This clone was detected only once. This chain uses TRBV5-6 with TRBJ1-1; D not certain. Germline assignment: CDR1 SGHDT and CDR2 YYEEEE. The CDR3 spans 13 residues. With 0 bases removed from V and 7 bases from J, the gap between germline ends came to 10 bases. The CDR3 sequence is CASSLVAGVEAFF. The CDR3 DNA reads TGTGCCAGCAGCTTGGTGGCAGGCGTTGAAGCTTTCTTT.

This sequence joins TRBV9 and TRBJ1-2, with TRBD1 matching over 11 bases. J lost 6 bases, V lost 3 bases, and 7 bases had no gene match. The CDR3 totals 15 residues. From germline, CDR1 is SGDLS and CDR2 YYNGEE. The CDR3 spells CASSAHRTGGNGYTF. The CDR3, as DNA: TGTGCCAGCAGCGCTCATAGGACAGGGGGCAATGGCTACACCTTC.

This clone occurred a few times. The genes are TRBV5-1 and TRBJ1-1; D is undetermined. Germline-derived CDR1 and CDR2 are SGHRS and YFSETQ. Trimming cost V 7 bases and J 5 bases, with 12 bases left between them. The CDR3 spans 12 residues. CDR3 loop: CASGERRTEAFF. Here the CDR3 DNA reads TGCGCCAGCGGGGAGAGGAGAACTGAAGCTTTCTTT.

This clone appeared a few times. The CDR3 loop reads CAISDLGQQRNTIYF. The DNA of the CDR3 is TGTGCCATCAGTGACCTTGGACAGCAGCGAAACACCATATATTTT. V gene TRBV10-3 combines with J gene TRBJ1-3; D is possibly TRBD1 (6 bases). The CDR3 covers 15 residues. The V gene's germline CDR1 is ENHRY and CDR2 SYGVKD. V was clipped by 3 bases and J by 5 bases, with 14 bases between them.